This passage covers 9 T cell receptor beta chains from one sample sequenced in a study of T cells after yellow fever vaccination. TCRdb ran MiXCR on the 5' RACE reads and lists one entry per CDR3 protein. The sample comprises under 600,000 distinct CDR3 sequences, about 14% of which are singletons, and about 14% rests with the top ten. Here the sequenced sample was PBMCs, taken on the day of the yellow fever booster vaccination. Source of these receptors: a man aged 25-45 years who received the YFV17D yellow fever vaccine.

The table lists this clonotype with a few counts. The gene calls are TRBV7-8 and TRBJ2-3, with 7 bases aligning to TRBD2. CDR3 length: 15 amino acids. V shed 7 bases and J 6 bases; nucleotides not matched to a gene: 13. Germline V gene data show CDR1 as SGHVS and CDR2 as FQNEAQ. DNA for the CDR3: TGTGCCAGCATCCATCGAGGAGCGGGACTGGATACGCAGTATTTT. This sequence encodes CASIHRGAGLDTQYF.

Ten or more counts support this clonotype. The chain employs TRBV7-8 and TRBJ2-3; no reliable D call. The CDR3 runs 13 residues. CDR1 and CDR2 (germline): SGHVS, FQNEAQ. Trimming stripped 2 bases from V and 3 bases from J, with 6 bases between. CDR3 sequence reads: CASSLQRTDTQYF. In DNA, the CDR3 is TGTGCCAGCAGCTTACAACGGACAGATACGCAGTATTTT.

This clonotype was counted only a few times. The CDR3 sequence is CASAAEVGYNEQFF. As DNA, the CDR3 is TGTGCCAGCGCCGCAGAAGTGGGCTACAATGAGCAGTTCTTC. The V and J genes are TRBV7-8 and TRBJ2-1, with D unresolved. CDR1 is SGHVS, CDR2 FQNEAQ, per germline. The CDR3 is 14 residues long. Trimming stripped 8 bases from V and 3 bases from J, with 14 bases between.

This clonotype was detected a few times. This chain connects TRBV10-1 to TRBJ1-4; D gene ambiguous. Trimming left V 6 bases short and J 10 bases short, with 12 bases between. Germline V gene data show CDR1 as WNHNN and CDR2 as SYGVQD (reference sequence). The CDR3 is 12 amino acids. The CDR3 nucleotides read TGCGCCAGCAGCGGGGATTTTGGAAAACTGTTTTTT. Amino acid sequence: CASSGDFGKLFF.

This clonotype has only a few counts. This sequence joins TRBV28 and TRBJ2-4, with 7 bases aligning to TRBD1. Germline V lookup: CDR1 MDHEN, CDR2 SYDVKM. Trimming at V came to 3 bases and at J to 3 bases, leaving 5 bases not matched to a gene. The CDR3 loop spans 15 amino acids. CDR3 DNA sequence: TGTGCCAGCAGTTTTTACCGGACAGGCAAAAACATTCAGTACTTC. Its translation: CASSFYRTGKNIQYF.

This chain connects TRBV2 to TRBJ2-7; tentative D call: TRBD1 (6 bases). V shed 4 bases and J shed 3 bases, with 10 bases lying between them. The CDR3 loop spans 13 amino acids. Per the germline V gene, CDR1 is SNHLY and CDR2 is FYNNEI. The CDR3 here is CASSVGRGYEQYF. CDR3 in DNA: TGTGCCAGCAGTGTAGGCAGGGGCTACGAGCAGTACTTC.

V usage is TRBV27 and J usage is TRBJ2-7, with 9 bases aligning to TRBD1. The CDR3 has 15 residues. Germline V gene data show CDR1 as MNHEY and CDR2 as SMNVEV (reference sequence). V was pared by 5 bases and J by 0 bases, with 5 bases of the junction left unmatched. The CDR3 nucleotides are TGTGCCAGCAGTGTGACAGGGGGGTTCTCCTACGAGCAGTACTTC. Its translation: CASSVTGGFSYEQYF.

V gene TRBV11-3 combines with J gene TRBJ2-4; either TRBD1 or TRBD2 may fit D (6 bases each). Germline V gene sequence: CDR1 SGHNT, CDR2 YENEEA. The V and J ends lost 5 bases and 3 bases respectively, with 20 bases between them. This CDR3 contains 17 residues. CDR3: CASSAGAGREDKNIQYF. CDR3 DNA: TGTGCCAGCAGCGCAGGGGCGGGACGGGAAGACAAAAACATTCAGTACTTC. Based on the CDR3 plus reference TRBV11-3 and TRBJ2-4, the full variable domain is EAGVVQSPRYKIIEKKQPVAFWCNPISGHNTLYWYLQNLGQGPELLIRYENEEAVDDSQLPKDRFSAERLKGVDSTLKIQPAELGDSAVYLCASSAGAGREDKNIQYFGAGTRLSVL.

The rearrangement joins TRBV19 to TRBJ2-7; the D gene could be TRBD1 or TRBD2 (5 bases each). Trimming took 4 bases from V and 7 from J, leaving 17 bases between them. The CDR3 is made up of 14 amino acids. CDR1 and CDR2 from the germline V gene are LNHDA and SQIVND (reference sequence). The CDR3 sequence: CASSTSGTPREQYF. The CDR3 DNA reads TGTGCCAGTAGTACGTCCGGGACCCCTAGGGAGCAGTACTTC.